This T cell receptor (beta chain) came from a study of blood T cell repertoires in COVID-19. This clone was observed once. Generated by immunoSEQ multiplex PCR, the TCRdb table keeps only in-frame clones and is missing some. The profile covers approximately 190,000 clones, with roughly 79% appearing a single time and 6% to 8% taken by the ten largest. CDR3 length: 14 residues. CDR1 is MNHEY, CDR2 SVGAGI, per germline. With 6 bases removed from V and 4 bases from J, the gap between germline ends came to 15 bases. Material: peripheral blood. The clonotype comes from a human donor with acute or convalescent COVID-19. The donor label of this sample is uncertain. V gene TRBV6-5 combines with J gene TRBJ1-2, with D perhaps TRBD1 (6 bases). CDR3 sequence (DNA): TGTGCCAGCAGGCCACAGGGTAGATCCTATGGCTACACCTTC. Translation: CASRPQGRSYGYTF.